The present T cell receptor beta chain was sequenced within a study of cytomegalovirus exposure and HLA in healthy donors. It was with 60 Vbeta and 13 Jbeta primers that the PCR ran. Authors' analysis steps: An analysis that came later counted approximately 76 million unique TCR beta chains, roughly 11 million shared. Some clones are missing from TCRdb's copy, which holds only in-frame ones; the method was immunoSEQ multiplex PCR. V, J and clone size are taken as reported in that table, and D and trimming were inferred from the DNA itself. The sample includes some 100,000 clones, roughly 80% of them seen just once. Per the germline V gene, CDR1 is WNHNN and CDR2 is SYGVQD (reference sequence). The V gene lost 7 bases and the J gene lost 3 bases, with 13 bases spanning the gap. The CDR3 totals 14 residues.

Sequencing input: PBMCs. This sequence joins TRBV10-1 and TRBJ1-5; D perhaps matches TRBD1 (6 bases). The source of this sequence is a man aged 45-65 years in good health and CMV-seropositive. The CDR3 protein is CASNRGAPNQPQHF. The CDR3 DNA reads as TGCGCCAGCAACCGGGGGGCCCCCAATCAGCCCCAGCATTTT.